Shown below are 3 T cell receptor beta chains from a single sample sequenced in a study of regulatory T cells in long-lasting Graves disease. Both iRepertoire HTBI primers and Arm-PCR of CDR3 regions were used to build the TCR beta libraries. Each CDR3 protein is one row after TCRdb ran MiXCR on the multiplex PCR reads. This table holds 360,000 or so distinct CDR3 sequences, 16% found once. This sample's time point: newly diagnosed GD, antithyroid drugs for less than 3 months. RNA isolated from PBMCs was used to make the TCR library. These data are also associated with another study on T cells in Graves' hyperthyroidism and ophthalmopathy.

The source material was peripheral blood mononuclear cells (PBMCs), sampled at new diagnosis, from a patient treated with antithyroid drugs. Every receptor here comes from a middle-aged man with Graves disease.

The chain recombines TRBV4-1 with TRBJ2-2; TRBD1 aligns across 9 bases. Per the germline V gene, CDR1 is MGHRA and CDR2 is YSYEKL. This CDR3 spans 16 amino acids. The ends lost 3 bases at V and 6 bases at J; junction bases unmatched: 8. Here the CDR3 DNA reads TGCGCCAGCAGCCACCCGACAGGGGGTTTGTCCGGGGAGCTGTTTTTT. Translation: CASSHPTGGLSGELFF.

This clonotype was seen repeatedly, ten times or more. This chain links TRBV5-6 with TRBJ2-7, with a possible D match to TRBD1 (8 bases). Trimming stripped 2 bases from V and 3 bases from J, with 18 bases between. Germline values: CDR1 SGHDT, CDR2 YYEEEE. The CDR3 runs 16 residues. CDR3 nucleotides: TGTGCCAGCAGCTTTTCAGGACAGGGAGGGATCTACGAGCAGTACTTC. It translates to CASSFSGQGGIYEQYF.

This clonotype was detected many times. The chain is built from TRBV6-1 and TRBJ1-5; D may be TRBD1 (5 bases). The V gene lost 6 bases and the J gene lost 4 bases, with 10 bases spanning the gap. The CDR3 length is 13 residues. Germline CDR1 MNHNS, CDR2 SASEGT. CDR3 amino acids: CASRRDRNQPQHF. As DNA, the CDR3 is TGTGCCAGCAGACGTGACAGAAATCAGCCCCAGCATTTT.